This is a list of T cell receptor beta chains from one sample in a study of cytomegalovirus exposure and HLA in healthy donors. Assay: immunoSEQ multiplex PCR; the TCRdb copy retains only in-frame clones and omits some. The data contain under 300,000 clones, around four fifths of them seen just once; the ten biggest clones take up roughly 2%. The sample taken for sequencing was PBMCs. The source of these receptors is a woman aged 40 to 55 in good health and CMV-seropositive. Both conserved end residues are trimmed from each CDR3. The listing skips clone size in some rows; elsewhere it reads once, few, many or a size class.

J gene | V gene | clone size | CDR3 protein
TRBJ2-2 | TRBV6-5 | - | ASSRLAAPPGELF
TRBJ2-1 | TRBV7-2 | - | ASSNWGGLANEQF
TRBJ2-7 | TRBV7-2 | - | ASSRKITGTAIYEQY
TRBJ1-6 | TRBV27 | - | ASSHRDIYNSPLH
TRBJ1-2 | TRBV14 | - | ASSQRQGSGYT
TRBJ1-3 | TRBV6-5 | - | ASSYSGGAGNTIY
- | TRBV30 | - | AWDRGHEQY
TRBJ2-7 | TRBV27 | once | ASSRLAGPSYEQY
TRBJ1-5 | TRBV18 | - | ASSPDRGLGQPQH
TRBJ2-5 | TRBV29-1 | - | SAPGTGPGMAQY
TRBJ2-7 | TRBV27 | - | ASSLGTSMYEQY
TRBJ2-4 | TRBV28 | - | ASSPPGGGANIQY
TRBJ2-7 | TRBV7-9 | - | ASSTPGLTHEQY
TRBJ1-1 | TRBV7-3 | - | ASSLVGGMNTEAF
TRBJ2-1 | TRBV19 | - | ASSTTSKGYNEQF
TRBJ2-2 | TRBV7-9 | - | ASSLEGASGELF
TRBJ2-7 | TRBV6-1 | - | ASSVWTGGSYEQY
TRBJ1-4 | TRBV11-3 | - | ASSGGAGSYGTNEKLF
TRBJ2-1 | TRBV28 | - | ASSVAGAEGDEQF
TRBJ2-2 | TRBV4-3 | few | ASSQDRQTVTGELF
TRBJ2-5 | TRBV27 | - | ASSPLATQETQY
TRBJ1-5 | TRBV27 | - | AGSQGYQPQH
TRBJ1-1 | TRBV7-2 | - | ASGQQRNTEAF
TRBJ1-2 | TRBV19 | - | ASSIGTGGGYGYT
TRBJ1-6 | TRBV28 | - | ASSMDRGWAGSPLH
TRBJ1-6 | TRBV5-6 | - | ASSLRGGVVDSPLH
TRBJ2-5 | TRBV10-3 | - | AINSRGQETQY
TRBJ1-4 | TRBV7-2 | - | ASSLAGARTNEKLF
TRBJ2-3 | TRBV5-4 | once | ASSFTGERFLNTQY
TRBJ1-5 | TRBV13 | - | ASSPGSGQPQH
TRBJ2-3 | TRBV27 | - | ASSTQGSPADTQY
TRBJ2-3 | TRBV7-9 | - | ASSFTSDRTDTQY
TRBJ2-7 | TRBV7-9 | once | ASSLAVQGKGEQY
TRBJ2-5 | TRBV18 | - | ASSPPGPGETQY